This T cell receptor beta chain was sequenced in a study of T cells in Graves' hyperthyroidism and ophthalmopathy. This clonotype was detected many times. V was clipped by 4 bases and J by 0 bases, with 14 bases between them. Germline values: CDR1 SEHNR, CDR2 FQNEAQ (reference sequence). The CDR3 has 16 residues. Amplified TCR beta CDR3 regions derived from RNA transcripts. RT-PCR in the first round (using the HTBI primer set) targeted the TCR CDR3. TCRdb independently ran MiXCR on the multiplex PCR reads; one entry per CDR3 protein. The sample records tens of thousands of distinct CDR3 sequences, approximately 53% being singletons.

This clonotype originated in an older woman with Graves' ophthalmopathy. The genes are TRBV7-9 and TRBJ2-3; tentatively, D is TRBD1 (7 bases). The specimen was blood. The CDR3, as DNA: TGTGCCAGCAGCTCCTTCAGGGGGGTAAGCACAGATACGCAGTATTTT. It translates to CASSSFRGVSTDTQYF.